The T cell receptor (beta chain) under discussion was sequenced for a study of CD8+ T cells in alopecia areata. RNA extraction and reverse transcription yielded cDNA as sequencing template. Profiled with immunoSEQ multiplex PCR; TCRdb holds only in-frame clones, not every one. The table records about 270,000 clones, 60% of them present only once. Described treatment: oral pan-JAK inhibitor, 5-10 mg twice daily. Specimens obtained from alopecia areata patients comprised lesional scalp punch biopsies and peripheral blood. The researchers isolated CD4+ and CD8+ T cells from PBMCs by sorting. CDR3 size: 15 residues. Germline V CDR1 and CDR2: SGHDT, YYEEEE. Trimming took off 0 bases at V and 7 bases at J, with 13 bases between the two ends.

V and J are TRBV5-6 and TRBJ1-4, with unresolved D. This specimen consisted of CD4+ T cells sorted from blood, obtained around week 54, from a patient treated with tofacitinib. This sequence originates from a human donor with alopecia areata. Here the CDR3 reads CASSLGTVRGEKLFF. The CDR3 nucleotides read TGTGCCAGCAGCTTGGGCACAGTTCGCGGTGAAAAACTGTTTTTT. The full variable domain, rest sourced from reference TRBV5-6 and TRBJ1-4, is DAGVTQSPTHLIKTRGQQVTLRCSPKSGHDTVSWYQQALGQGPQFIFQYYEEEERQRGNFPDRFSGHQFPNYSSELNVNALLLGDSALYLCASSLGTVRGEKLFFGSGTQLSVL.